This entry lists 31 T cell receptor beta chains sequenced from one sample in a study of Ad26.COV2.S vaccination and SARS-CoV-2 variants. Described treatment: around 19 received Ad26.COV2.S at low or high dose, single or two shots; 5 received placebo; per-sample allocation not given. Samples were taken on day 63 after the first vaccine or placebo injection. Method: immunoSEQ multiplex PCR; TCRdb's copy keeps in-frame clones and lacks some. Of 300,000 to 400,000 clones in the sample, more than 70% were seen once. This specimen consisted of peripheral blood, obtained in a trial of Ad26.COV2.S vaccine versus placebo. All receptors come from a person between 18 and 60 years old who received the Ad26.COV2.S COVID-19 vaccine or a placebo.

V gene TRBV7-9 combines with J gene TRBJ2-3; maybe TRBD2 (6 bases). CDR3 length: 14 amino acids. V lost 8 bases, J lost 4 bases, and 16 bases lay in between. In germline, CDR1 is SEHNR, CDR2 FQNEAQ (reference sequence). The CDR3 nucleotides are TGTGCCAGCGGGGGGAAAGGATGGGCAGATACGCAGTATTTT. Its protein is CASGGKGWADTQYF.

This rearrangement joins TRBV4-2 to TRBJ2-7; TRBD1 might be the D (5 bases). CDR1 is LGHNA and CDR2 is YNFKEQ in the germline V gene. Trimming pared 4 bases from V and 0 bases from J, leaving 7 bases between. The CDR3 runs 13 residues. CDR3 sequence (DNA): TGTGCCAGCAGCCCCAGGGTCTCCTACGAGCAGTACTTC. Translation gives CASSPRVSYEQYF.

The rearrangement joins TRBV7-9 to TRBJ1-2; the D is unclear. The germline CDR1 and CDR2 sequences are SEHNR and FQNEAQ (reference sequence). The CDR3 consists of 14 residues. The V end was cut by 3 bases, the J end by 4 bases, with 12 bases between. CDR3 amino acids: CASSFTGPTYGYTF. The CDR3 bases are TGTGCCAGCAGCTTTACCGGGCCTACCTATGGCTACACCTTC.

This chain connects TRBV21-1 to TRBJ2-3; TRBD2 is the table's D call, not checked against the DNA. TRBV21-1 is annotated as a pseudogene. This CDR3 spans 16 amino acids. The DNA for the CDR3 is TGTGCCAGCAGCAAAATGGCTAGCGGGCTCACAGATACGCAGTATTTT. Translation gives CASSKMASGLTDTQYF.

J is TRBJ1-2 and V is TRBV6-5; tentatively, D is TRBD1 (6 bases). The length of the CDR3 is 15 residues. The germline gives CDR1 MNHEY, CDR2 SVGAGI. Trimming removed 8 bases at V and 2 bases at J, with 18 bases between. The CDR3 here is CASSQAGVGNYGYTF. Here the CDR3 DNA reads TGTGCCAGCTCCCAAGCAGGGGTGGGAAACTATGGCTACACCTTC.

In the case of this clone: The same CDR3 arises from other DNA sequences in this sample as well. The V gene is TRBV12-3 or TRBV12-4, the J gene TRBJ1-1; D is unclear. V lost 5 bases, J lost 1 base, and 8 bases lay in between. This CDR3 contains 13 residues. CDR3 coding DNA: TGTGCCAGCAGTCTTGGGCCGAACACTGAAGCTTTCTTT. Residues: CASSLGPNTEAFF.

The chain combines TRBV19 with TRBJ1-4; D might be TRBD1 (5 bases). CDR1 LNHDA and CDR2 SQIVND come from the germline V gene (reference sequence). The CDR3 extends over 18 amino acids. V lost 10 bases and J 8 bases, leaving 32 bases between the germline ends. CDR3 coding DNA: TGTGCCACCACACCAGAGCCACGGTCTTGGGGGTATAAGGAAAAACTGTTTTTT. Translated: CATTPEPRSWGYKEKLFF.

The chain joins TRBV5-1 to TRBJ2-2; D might be TRBD1 or TRBD2, each matching 5 bases. Germline assignment: CDR1 SGHRS and CDR2 YFSETQ. V lost 4 bases and J 10 bases, leaving 14 bases between the germline ends. CDR3 length: 13 residues. The CDR3 region has the DNA TGCGCCAGCAGCGAGAGGGGTGGGCCGGAGCTGTTTTTT. Amino acid sequence: CASSERGGPELFF.

The chain carries TRBV18 and TRBJ1-2; D perhaps matches TRBD1 (6 bases). The CDR3 extends over 14 amino acids. Germline V gene sequence: CDR1 KGHSH, CDR2 LQKENI. Trimming removed 6 bases from V and 2 bases from J, with 13 bases in between. Written as DNA, the CDR3 is TGTGCCAGCTCCCAGGACAGCACAAACTATGGCTACACCTTC. It is translated as CASSQDSTNYGYTF.

V and J are TRBV12-5 and TRBJ1-1; D gene unclear. This CDR3 is built from 13 residues. V was pared by 7 bases and J by 1 base, with 10 bases between. Germline lookup yields CDR1 LGHNT and CDR2 FRNRAP. The DNA of the CDR3 is TGTGCTAGTGCGGTTGCAGAGAACACTGAAGCTTTCTTT. It yields the protein CASAVAENTEAFF.

The chain employs TRBV12-5 and TRBJ2-1, with a weak D call TRBD1 (6 bases). Trimming removed 8 bases from V and 5 bases from J, with 19 bases in between. The length of the CDR3 is 15 residues. The germline V gene encodes CDR1 LGHNT and CDR2 FRNRAP. The CDR3 DNA is TGTGCTAGTAGTCTCCCTTGGACAGACGACAATGAGCAGTTCTTC. It specifies CASSLPWTDDNEQFF.

This clone was recorded a few times. The V gene is TRBV5-6, the J gene TRBJ2-3, with 12 bases fitting TRBD2. This CDR3 has 15 amino acids. J gave up 4 bases and V 4 bases, and 4 bases lay outside the gene matches. Germline values: CDR1 SGHDT, CDR2 YYEEEE. CDR3 sequence reads: CASSPLAGGSDTQYF. CDR3 nucleotides: TGTGCCAGCAGCCCGCTAGCGGGGGGGTCAGATACGCAGTATTTT.

The gene calls are TRBV7-9 and TRBJ2-4; either TRBD1 or TRBD2 may fit D (5 bases each). The CDR3 extends over 15 amino acids. Trimming cost V 0 bases and J 1 base, with 7 bases left between them. Germline lookup yields CDR1 SEHNR and CDR2 FQNEAQ (reference sequence). Here the CDR3 reads CASSLAGTAKNIQYF. In DNA, the CDR3 is TGTGCCAGCAGCTTAGCGGGGACCGCCAAAAACATTCAGTACTTC.

The DNA for the CDR3 is TGTGCCAGTAGTACCCTAAGGAACACTGAAGCTTTCTTT. Residues: CASSTLRNTEAFF. This chain uses TRBV19 with TRBJ1-1; no definite D call. Deletions cut 4 bases from V and 1 base from J, with 7 bases between. CDR3 length: 13 residues. Per germline, CDR1 LNHDA and CDR2 SQIVND (reference sequence).

This clone was counted a few times. This chain uses TRBV6-5 with TRBJ2-3, with 9 bases fitting TRBD1. This CDR3 comprises 14 residues. With V trimmed by 7 bases and J by 6 bases, 8 bases remained unmatched. Germline V gene sequence: CDR1 MNHEY, CDR2 SVGAGI. The CDR3 DNA sequence: TGTGCCAGCACTCTCGACAGGGGGAAGGATACGCAGTATTTT. It is translated as CASTLDRGKDTQYF.

This clone was observed a handful of times. The chain carries TRBV3-1 (or the pseudogene TRBV3-2) and TRBJ2-2; D unclear. Germline lookup yields CDR1 LGHDT and CDR2 YNNKEL (reference sequence). The V end was cut by 4 bases, the J end by 9 bases, with 18 bases between. The CDR3 runs 15 residues. The DNA for the CDR3 is TGTGCCAGCAGCCTTCCCCTCGACACCTCTCGGGAGCTGTTTTTT. Translation gives CASSLPLDTSRELFF.

V and J are TRBV4-1 and TRBJ1-1; D unresolved. This CDR3 contains 13 residues. Trimming removed 3 bases from V and 5 bases from J, with 10 bases in between. From germline, CDR1 is MGHRA and CDR2 YSYEKL. The CDR3 region has the DNA TGCGCCAGCAGCCAGGCCCCTGGGACTGAAGCTTTCTTT. This translates into CASSQAPGTEAFF.

This clone appeared once. The chain has TRBV12-3 or TRBV12-4 and TRBJ1-5, with no clear D. The CDR3 runs 13 residues. Trimming stripped 6 bases from V and 2 bases from J, with 8 bases between. The CDR3 spells CASRRGGNQPQHF. CDR3 bases: TGTGCCAGCAGGCGTGGGGGCAATCAGCCCCAGCATTTT.

This clone appeared once. The J gene is TRBJ2-5, the V gene TRBV6-6; TRBD1 is a possible D gene (5 bases). The CDR3 sequence is 14 residues long. Trimming took 2 bases from V and 3 from J, leaving 10 bases between them. The germline gives CDR1 MNHNY, CDR2 SVGAGI (reference sequence). CDR3 DNA: TGTGCCAGCAGTTACAGGGGCCCCGAAGAGACCCAGTACTTC. Translated: CASSYRGPEETQYF.

The rearrangement uses TRBV27 and TRBJ2-5; 10 nucleotides align to TRBD2. Germline V gene data show CDR1 as MNHEY and CDR2 as SMNVEV (reference sequence). The CDR3 has 16 residues. With 3 bases clipped from V and 5 bases from J, the junction kept 9 bases outside the gene matches. The CDR3 DNA is TGTGCCAGCAGTTTCGGGGAGCGGGGGGGCCACGAGACCCAGTACTTC. Its protein product is CASSFGERGGHETQYF.

V and J are TRBV2 and TRBJ1-4, with 8 bases matching TRBD1. Germline V lookup: CDR1 SNHLY, CDR2 FYNNEI. Trimming at V came to 8 bases and at J to 8 bases, leaving 13 bases not matched to a gene. The CDR3 consists of 15 residues. CDR3 DNA sequence: TGTGCCAGCCGAGACTCGACAGGGGCTGGGGAAAAACTGTTTTTT. Its translation is CASRDSTGAGEKLFF.

The chain is built from TRBV5-1 and TRBJ1-5; D gene uncertain. The CDR3 is 13 amino acids. V dropped 3 bases and J dropped 4 bases, with 8 bases sitting between them. Germline CDR1 is SGHRS and CDR2 is YFSETQ. In DNA form, the CDR3 reads TGCGCCAGCAGCTCGGCTAGGAATCAGCCCCAGCATTTT. Protein: CASSSARNQPQHF.

The chain has TRBV7-9 and TRBJ1-3; D uncertain. The germline V gene has CDR1 SEHNR and CDR2 FQNEAQ (reference sequence). Trimming removed 0 bases from V and 0 bases from J, with 12 bases in between. The CDR3 is 17 amino acids. The CDR3 loop is CASSLATSGNSGNTIYF. CDR3 bases: TGTGCCAGCAGCTTAGCAACCAGCGGCAACTCTGGAAACACCATATATTTT.

The chain combines TRBV5-1 with TRBJ1-1; 8 positions match TRBD1. The CDR3 totals 16 residues. CDR1 is SGHRS and CDR2 is YFSETQ in the germline V gene. Trimming cost V 4 bases and J 2 bases; bases outside gene matches: 10. CDR3 sequence: CASSLYYRGSNTEAFF. In DNA form, the CDR3 reads TGCGCCAGCAGCCTATACTACAGGGGGTCAAACACTGAAGCTTTCTTT.

The chain is built from TRBV7-9 and TRBJ2-7, with D perhaps TRBD2 (6 bases). V shed 5 bases and J shed 2 bases, with 16 bases lying between them. Germline V gene data show CDR1 as SEHNR and CDR2 as FQNEAQ (reference sequence). The CDR3 covers 15 residues. The CDR3 is CASSPRGTPTYEQYF. CDR3 coding DNA: TGTGCCAGCAGCCCCCGCGGGACTCCCACCTACGAGCAGTACTTC.

The V call is TRBV3-1 (or the pseudogene TRBV3-2), the J call TRBJ1-1, with D possibly TRBD1 on 5 matching bases. The CDR3 has 12 residues. V was trimmed by 8 bases and J by 7 bases, leaving 14 bases between them. Germline assignment: CDR1 LGHDT and CDR2 YNNKEL (reference sequence). DNA of the CDR3: TGTGCCAGCGCTACGGGGGTGGGTGAAGCTTTCTTT. Translated, it gives CASATGVGEAFF.

The sample holds one count of this clone. The V gene is TRBV11-2, the J gene TRBJ1-1; 7 positions match TRBD1. V dropped 1 base and J dropped 1; count of bases not matched to a gene: 3. The CDR3 sequence is 15 residues long. Per the germline V gene, CDR1 is SGHAT and CDR2 is FQNNGV. CDR3 amino acids: CASSLGQGGNTEAFF. CDR3 bases: TGTGCCAGCAGCTTAGGACAGGGAGGGAACACTGAAGCTTTCTTT.

The chain combines TRBV10-1 with TRBJ2-1, with D unresolved. Germline CDR1 reads WNHNN; CDR2 reads SYGVQD (reference sequence). V was pared by 0 bases and J by 0 bases, with 3 bases between. This CDR3 has 14 residues. The CDR3 DNA is TGCGCCAGCAGTGAGTCTAGCTCCTACAATGAGCAGTTCTTC. It specifies CASSESSSYNEQFF.

The V and J genes are TRBV7-6 and TRBJ1-2; 7 nucleotides match TRBD1. V lost 1 base and J lost 14; bases outside the gene matches: 10. The CDR3 contains 13 residues. Per germline, CDR1 SGHVS and CDR2 FNYEAQ. The CDR3 spells CASSLGGDRVKTF. The DNA for the CDR3 is TGTGCCAGCAGCTTAGGCGGGGACAGAGTGAAAACCTTC.

This chain joins TRBV6-2 or TRBV6-3 and TRBJ1-1; no firm D call. This CDR3 has 12 residues. Germline assignment: CDR1 MNHEY and CDR2 SVGEGT. Between the trimmed V and J ends, which lost 3 bases and 5 bases, there was a span of 7 bases. The CDR3 region is CASSYRETEAFF. CDR3 in DNA: TGTGCCAGCAGTTATAGGGAAACTGAAGCTTTCTTT.

The chain employs TRBV6-2 or TRBV6-3 and TRBJ2-1; tentatively, D is TRBD1 or TRBD2 (5 bases each). The CDR3 contains 15 residues. Trimming cost V 2 bases and J 8 bases, with 16 bases left between them. The V gene's germline CDR1 is MNHEY and CDR2 SVGEGT. CDR3 region: CASSYDGAGVDEQFF. CDR3 DNA: TGTGCCAGCAGTTACGACGGGGCTGGGGTCGATGAGCAGTTCTTC.